The 15 T cell receptor beta chains below come from one sample, sequenced in a study of T cells in narcolepsy. Sequencing was performed with immunoSEQ multiplex PCR; in TCRdb, only in-frame clones are kept and a portion is missing. The data hold approximately 35,000 clones, with around 80% observed a single time. Source material: memory (CD45RA-) CD4+ T cells from blood. These receptor sequences come from a human donor in good health.

The table lists this clone with a count of one. The chain couples TRBV7-3 to TRBJ2-7; 11 positions agree with TRBD1. Germline V gene sequence: CDR1 SGHTA, CDR2 FQGTGA. V gave up 5 bases and J gave up 6 bases; unmatched junction bases: 3. This CDR3 is 13 amino acids long. CDR3: CASSPGTGGEQYF. The CDR3 DNA reads as TGTGCCAGCAGCCCAGGGACAGGGGGCGAGCAGTACTTC.

This sequence joins TRBV7-9 and TRBJ1-2, with D unclear. CDR3 length: 12 residues. The germline V and J ends were trimmed by 3 bases and 7 bases, with 9 bases remaining between them. Germline V gives CDR1 SEHNR, CDR2 FQNEAQ (reference sequence). The CDR3 sequence: CASSFEGFGYTF. The CDR3 coding sequence is TGTGCCAGCAGCTTTGAGGGTTTTGGCTACACCTTC.

The chain recombines TRBV5-6 with TRBJ2-4; a possible D gene is TRBD1 (5 bases). The CDR3 covers 16 residues. Germline V lookup: CDR1 SGHDT, CDR2 YYEEEE. V lost 0 bases and J lost 0, with 10 bases in between. CDR3 nucleotides: TGTGCCAGCAGCTTGGTAACAGGAATAGCCAAAAACATTCAGTACTTC. Translated, it gives CASSLVTGIAKNIQYF. The full variable domain, completed using reference TRBV5-6 and TRBJ2-4, is DAGVTQSPTHLIKTRGQQVTLRCSPKSGHDTVSWYQQALGQGPQFIFQYYEEEERQRGNFPDRFSGHQFPNYSSELNVNALLLGDSALYLCASSLVTGIAKNIQYFGAGTRLSVL.

This chain joins TRBV5-4 and TRBJ2-5, with D possibly matching TRBD1 (6 bases). CDR1 is SGHNT and CDR2 is YYREEE in the germline V gene (reference sequence). The CDR3 has 14 amino acids. Trimming took off 4 bases at V and 1 base at J, with 11 bases between the two ends. The CDR3 DNA is TGTGCCAGCAGCATGACAGGCCTCCAAGAGACCCAGTACTTC. This encodes CASSMTGLQETQYF. Supplemented by reference TRBV5-4 and TRBJ2-5, the full variable domain reads ETGVTQSPTHLIKTRGQQVTLRCSSQSGHNTVSWYQQALGQGPQFIFQYYREEENGRGNFPPRFSGLQFPNYSSELNVNALELDDSALYLCASSMTGLQETQYFGPGTRLLVL.

The chain combines TRBV7-2 with TRBJ2-1; 7 nucleotides line up with TRBD2. CDR3 length: 14 residues. The V segment lost 1 base and the J segment 8 bases; nucleotides outside the gene matches: 5. Germline lookup yields CDR1 SGHTA and CDR2 FQGNSA. This CDR3 reads CASSLVGGRDEQFF. For the CDR3, the DNA is TGTGCCAGCAGCTTAGTTGGAGGGAGGGATGAGCAGTTCTTC.

The rearrangement uses TRBV6-1 and TRBJ1-2; D remains ambiguous. CDR1 MNHNS and CDR2 SASEGT come from the germline V gene. The germline V and J ends were trimmed by 1 base and 4 bases, with 10 bases remaining between them. The CDR3 sequence is 14 residues long. This CDR3 is CASSEVPVRYGYTF. The CDR3 DNA is TGTGCCAGCAGTGAAGTTCCGGTACGCTATGGCTACACCTTC.

The CDR3 DNA reads as TGTGCCAGCAGCGGACTAGCGGGGGGCTCGCAGTATTTT. It encodes CASSGLAGGSQYF. The chain combines TRBV6-1 with TRBJ2-3; TRBD2 agrees at 14 bases. The CDR3 has 13 amino acids. Germline V lookup: CDR1 MNHNS, CDR2 SASEGT. The V gene end was trimmed by 6 bases and the J gene end by 10 bases; junction bases not matched to a gene: 3.

The CDR3 region has the DNA TGTGCCAGCTCACCAGAGGGGATGAGCACTGAAGCTTTCTTT. This codes for CASSPEGMSTEAFF. The chain uses TRBV18 and TRBJ1-1, with D perhaps TRBD1 (5 bases). Germline-derived CDR1 and CDR2 are KGHSH and LQKENI. V lost 2 bases to trimming and J lost 4 bases, with 11 bases between them. The CDR3 has 14 residues.

The chain recombines TRBV27 with TRBJ1-5, with unresolved D. The germline gives CDR1 MNHEY, CDR2 SMNVEV (reference sequence). Trimming took 3 bases from V and 4 from J, leaving 7 bases between them. This CDR3 contains 13 residues. The DNA of the CDR3 is TGTGCCAGCAGTTTTCGGGGTAATCAGCCCCAGCATTTT. This translates into CASSFRGNQPQHF.

The genes are TRBV5-1 and TRBJ1-2; D might be TRBD1 (5 bases). Trimming pared 4 bases from V and 4 bases from J, leaving 8 bases between. From germline, CDR1 is SGHRS and CDR2 YFSETQ. The CDR3 runs 12 residues. The DNA of the CDR3 is TGCGCCAGCAGCCCGACAGCCTATGGCTACACCTTC. Translated, it gives CASSPTAYGYTF.

The V gene is TRBV27, the J gene TRBJ1-5; TRBD1 might be the D (5 bases). V dropped 7 bases and J dropped 5 bases, with 24 bases sitting between them. The CDR3 is made up of 17 amino acids. Per germline, CDR1 MNHEY and CDR2 SMNVEV (reference sequence). CDR3 bases: TGTGCCAGCACTTTTAACACCCCGCGACAGAAAGATCAGCCCCAGCATTTT. This codes for CASTFNTPRQKDQPQHF.

The sample holds one count of this clone. The chain uses TRBV7-2 and TRBJ2-1; D is perhaps TRBD2 (6 bases). Trimming removed 1 base from V and 6 bases from J, with 16 bases in between. From germline, CDR1 is SGHTA and CDR2 FQGNSA. CDR3 size: 16 residues. CDR3 residues: CASSLVRLPAGNEQFF. In DNA, the CDR3 is TGTGCCAGCAGCTTAGTAAGGTTGCCAGCGGGCAATGAGCAGTTCTTC.

As regards this clone: At one boundary the junction diverges from the germline segment, which might be a read error. This chain uses TRBV28 with TRBJ2-1, with TRBD2 matching over 14 bases. CDR1 is MDHEN, CDR2 SYDVKM, per germline. This CDR3 comprises 16 residues. The CDR3 DNA reads TGTGCCAGCAGTTCAGCCACCCGGACTAGCGGGAGGCCCCAGCTCTTC. Translated: CASSSATRTSGRPQLF.

The J gene is TRBJ2-3, the V gene TRBV27; 12 bases fit TRBD2. After removal of 5 bases from V and 4 bases from J, the junction contained 10 bases not matched to a gene. The CDR3 runs to 17 residues. Germline V gene data show CDR1 as MNHEY and CDR2 as SMNVEV (reference sequence). The CDR3 DNA reads TGTGCCAGCAGTAGGTGGACTAGCGGGATTAGCTCAGATACGCAGTATTTT. Its protein product is CASSRWTSGISSDTQYF.

Turning to this clone: At one end, the junction sequence differs from germline, possibly due to a read error. The chain combines TRBV2 with TRBJ2-7; D remains unclear. Looked up from germline, CDR1 is SNHLY and CDR2 is FYNNEI. This CDR3 region has 14 residues. This CDR3 is CVSSEQGSAYEQYF. In DNA, the CDR3 is TGTGTCAGCAGTGAACAAGGGTCGGCCTACGAGCAGTACTTC.